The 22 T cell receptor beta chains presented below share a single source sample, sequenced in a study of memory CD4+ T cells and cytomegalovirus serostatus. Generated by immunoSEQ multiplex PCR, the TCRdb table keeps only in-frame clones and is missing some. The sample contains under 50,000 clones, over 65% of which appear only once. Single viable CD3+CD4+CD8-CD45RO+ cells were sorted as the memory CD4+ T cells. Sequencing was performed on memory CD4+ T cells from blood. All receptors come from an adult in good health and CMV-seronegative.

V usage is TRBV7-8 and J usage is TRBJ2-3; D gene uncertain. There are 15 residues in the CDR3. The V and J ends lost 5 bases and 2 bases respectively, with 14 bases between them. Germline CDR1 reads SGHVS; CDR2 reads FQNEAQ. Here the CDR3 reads CASSEAIGNTDTQYF. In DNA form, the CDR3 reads TGTGCCAGCAGCGAAGCAATAGGTAACACAGATACGCAGTATTTT.

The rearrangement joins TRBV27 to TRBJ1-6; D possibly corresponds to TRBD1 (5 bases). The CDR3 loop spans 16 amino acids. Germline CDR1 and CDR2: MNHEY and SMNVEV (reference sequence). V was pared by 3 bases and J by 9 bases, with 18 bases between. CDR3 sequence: CASSLEGAGRRSPLHF. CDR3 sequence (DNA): TGTGCCAGCAGTTTGGAAGGTGCAGGGCGGCGTTCACCCCTCCACTTT.

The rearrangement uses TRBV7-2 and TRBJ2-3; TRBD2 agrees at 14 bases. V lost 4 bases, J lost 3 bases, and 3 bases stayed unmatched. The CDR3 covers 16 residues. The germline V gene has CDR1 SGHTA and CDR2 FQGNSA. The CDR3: CASSSGLAGATDTQYF. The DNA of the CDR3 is TGTGCCAGCAGCTCGGGACTAGCGGGGGCTACAGATACGCAGTATTTT.

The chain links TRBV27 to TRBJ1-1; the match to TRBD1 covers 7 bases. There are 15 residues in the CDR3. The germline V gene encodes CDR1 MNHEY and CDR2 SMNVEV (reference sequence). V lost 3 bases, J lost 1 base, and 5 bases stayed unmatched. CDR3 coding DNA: TGTGCCAGCAGTTTGGTCTCAGGGGGGAACACTGAAGCTTTCTTT. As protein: CASSLVSGGNTEAFF.

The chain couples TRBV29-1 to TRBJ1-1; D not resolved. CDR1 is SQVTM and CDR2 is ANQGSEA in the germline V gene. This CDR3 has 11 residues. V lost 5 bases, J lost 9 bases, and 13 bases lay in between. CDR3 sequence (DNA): TGCAGCGTTTCTTATTCAGGAAAAGCTTTCTTT. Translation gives CSVSYSGKAFF.

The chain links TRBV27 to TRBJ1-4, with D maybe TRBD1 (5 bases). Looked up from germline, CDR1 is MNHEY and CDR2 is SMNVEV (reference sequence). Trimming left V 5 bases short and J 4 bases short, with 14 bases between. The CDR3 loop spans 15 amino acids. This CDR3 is CASSASGRRNEKLFF. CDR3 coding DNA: TGTGCCAGCAGTGCCTCGGGACGGCGTAATGAAAAACTGTTTTTT.

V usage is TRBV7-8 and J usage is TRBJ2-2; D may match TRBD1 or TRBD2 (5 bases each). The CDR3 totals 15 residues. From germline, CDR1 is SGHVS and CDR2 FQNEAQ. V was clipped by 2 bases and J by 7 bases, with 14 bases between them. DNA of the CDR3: TGTGCCAGCAGCTTATTTTGGGGGTCCGGCGGGGAGCTGTTTTTT. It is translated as CASSLFWGSGGELFF.

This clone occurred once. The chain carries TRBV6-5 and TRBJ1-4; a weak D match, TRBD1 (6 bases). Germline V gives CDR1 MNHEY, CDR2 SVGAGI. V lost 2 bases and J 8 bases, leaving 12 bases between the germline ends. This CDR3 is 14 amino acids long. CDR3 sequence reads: CASSYRGFGEKLFF. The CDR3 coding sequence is TGTGCCAGCAGTTACAGGGGGTTTGGAGAAAAACTGTTTTTT.

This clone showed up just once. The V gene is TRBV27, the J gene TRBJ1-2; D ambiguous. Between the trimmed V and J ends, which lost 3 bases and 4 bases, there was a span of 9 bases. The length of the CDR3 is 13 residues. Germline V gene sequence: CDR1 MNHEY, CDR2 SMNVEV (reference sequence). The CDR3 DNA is TGTGCCAGCAGTTTGCGCAGTGGCTATGGCTACACCTTC. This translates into CASSLRSGYGYTF.

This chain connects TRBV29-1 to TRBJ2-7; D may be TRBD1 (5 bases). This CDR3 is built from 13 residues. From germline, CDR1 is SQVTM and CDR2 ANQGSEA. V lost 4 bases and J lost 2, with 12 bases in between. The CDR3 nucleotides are TGCAGCGTTGCTTCCCAGGGAACCTACGAGCAGTACTTC. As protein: CSVASQGTYEQYF.

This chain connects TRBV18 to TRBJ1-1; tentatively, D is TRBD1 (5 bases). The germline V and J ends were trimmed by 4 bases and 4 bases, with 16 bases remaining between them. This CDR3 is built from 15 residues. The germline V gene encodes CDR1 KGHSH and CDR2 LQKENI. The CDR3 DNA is TGTGCCAGCTCACGGGACGGGCAGGGTAGCACTGAAGCTTTCTTT. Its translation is CASSRDGQGSTEAFF.

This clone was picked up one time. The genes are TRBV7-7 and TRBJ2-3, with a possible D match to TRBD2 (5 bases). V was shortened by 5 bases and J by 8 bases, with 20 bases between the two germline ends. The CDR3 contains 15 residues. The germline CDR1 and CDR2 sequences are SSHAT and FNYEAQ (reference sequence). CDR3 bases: TGTGCCAGCAGCCTAAGTGTCGATTGGCGGGCTACGCAGTATTTT. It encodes CASSLSVDWRATQYF.

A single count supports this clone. Here the CDR3 reads CSVTGLTGGRYNEQFF. CDR3 sequence (DNA): TGCAGCGTAACGGGACTTACAGGGGGCCGCTACAATGAGCAGTTCTTC. The chain joins TRBV29-1 to TRBJ2-1, with 9 bases that match TRBD1. With 6 bases clipped from V and 3 bases from J, the junction kept 12 bases outside the gene matches. The CDR3 extends over 16 amino acids. Germline CDR1 and CDR2: SQVTM and ANQGSEA.

The CDR3 sequence: CASYTGQGAIGYTF. DNA for the CDR3: TGTGCCAGCTATACGGGGCAGGGGGCTATTGGCTACACCTTC. The chain couples TRBV2 to TRBJ1-2; TRBD1 agrees at 8 bases. The CDR3 consists of 14 residues. Germline CDR1 reads SNHLY; CDR2 reads FYNNEI. V dropped 8 bases and J dropped 7; count of bases not matched to a gene: 12.

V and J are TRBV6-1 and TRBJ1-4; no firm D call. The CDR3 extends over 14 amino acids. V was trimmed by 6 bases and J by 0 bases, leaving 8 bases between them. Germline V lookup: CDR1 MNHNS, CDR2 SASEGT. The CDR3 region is CASRTGSTNEKLFF. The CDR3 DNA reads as TGTGCCAGCAGAACGGGGTCAACTAATGAAAAACTGTTTTTT.

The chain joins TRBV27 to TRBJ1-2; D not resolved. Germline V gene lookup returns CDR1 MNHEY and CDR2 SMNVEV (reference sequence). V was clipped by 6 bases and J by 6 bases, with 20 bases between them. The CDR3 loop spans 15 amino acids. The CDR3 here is CASRDLENRIDGYTF. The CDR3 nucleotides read TGTGCCAGCAGGGATTTGGAGAACAGAATTGATGGCTACACCTTC.

The CDR3: CASKTGTGLDEQYF. For the CDR3, the DNA is TGTGCCAGTAAGACCGGGACAGGGTTGGACGAGCAGTACTTC. The chain links TRBV19 to TRBJ2-7; 9 bases are shared with TRBD1. CDR3 length: 14 amino acids. The trim removed 7 bases at V and 5 bases at J, leaving 9 bases unmatched. Germline V CDR1 and CDR2: LNHDA, SQIVND (reference sequence).

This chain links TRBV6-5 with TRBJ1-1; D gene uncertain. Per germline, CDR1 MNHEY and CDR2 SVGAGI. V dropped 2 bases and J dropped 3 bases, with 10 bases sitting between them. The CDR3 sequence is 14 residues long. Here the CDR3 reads CASSYLRTDTEAFF. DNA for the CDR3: TGTGCCAGCAGTTACCTTCGAACAGACACTGAAGCTTTCTTT.

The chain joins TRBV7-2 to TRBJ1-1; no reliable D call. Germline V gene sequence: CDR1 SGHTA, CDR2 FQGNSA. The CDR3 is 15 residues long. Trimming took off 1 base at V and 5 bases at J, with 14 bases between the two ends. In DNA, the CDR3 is TGTGCCAGCAGCTTAGTCCCCCCCCTCGGGACTGAAGCTTTCTTT. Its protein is CASSLVPPLGTEAFF.

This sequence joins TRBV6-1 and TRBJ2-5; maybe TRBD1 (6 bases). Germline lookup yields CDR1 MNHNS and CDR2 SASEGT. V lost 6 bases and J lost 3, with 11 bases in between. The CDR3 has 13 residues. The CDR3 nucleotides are TGTGCCAGCAGCAGGACAGTTGAAGAGACCCAGTACTTC. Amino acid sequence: CASSRTVEETQYF.

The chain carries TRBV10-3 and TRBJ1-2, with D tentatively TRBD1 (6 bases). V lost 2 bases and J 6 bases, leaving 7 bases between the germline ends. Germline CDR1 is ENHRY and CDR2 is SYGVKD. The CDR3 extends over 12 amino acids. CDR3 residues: CAISETGNGYTF. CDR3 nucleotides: TGTGCCATCAGTGAGACAGGGAATGGCTACACCTTC.

CDR3 loop: CASGPFEKLFF. DNA for the CDR3: TGTGCCTCGGGGCCCTTTGAAAAACTGTTTTTT. V and J are TRBV6-6 and TRBJ1-4; possibly TRBD1 for D (5 bases). V gave up 11 bases and J gave up 7 bases, with 11 bases separating them. The CDR3 loop spans 11 amino acids. Per germline, CDR1 MNHNY and CDR2 SVGAGI (reference sequence).